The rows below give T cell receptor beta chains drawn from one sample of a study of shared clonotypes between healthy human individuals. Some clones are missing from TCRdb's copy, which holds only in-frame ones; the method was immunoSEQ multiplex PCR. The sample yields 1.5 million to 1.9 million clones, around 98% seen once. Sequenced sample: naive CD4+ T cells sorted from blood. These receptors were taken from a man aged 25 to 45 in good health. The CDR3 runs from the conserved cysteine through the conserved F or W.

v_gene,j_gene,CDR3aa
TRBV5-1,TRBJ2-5,CASSFQREGAQQKTQYF
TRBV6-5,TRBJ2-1,CASSYLQGRGEQFF
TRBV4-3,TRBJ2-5,CASSQDRARPWEETQYF
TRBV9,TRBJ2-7,CASSVGLVGYEQYF
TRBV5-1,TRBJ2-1,CASAPSGGMSYNEQFF
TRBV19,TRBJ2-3,CASRPGEGQGPDTQYF
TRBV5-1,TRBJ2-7,CASSPTSGRAFSYEQYF
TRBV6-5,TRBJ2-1,CASSQSRNEQFF
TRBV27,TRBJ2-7,CASSPLAGVTYEQYF
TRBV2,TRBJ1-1,CASSVFFSAEAFF
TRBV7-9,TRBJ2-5,CASSRGGYQSQETQYF
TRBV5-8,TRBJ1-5,CASSGGTNSNQPQHF
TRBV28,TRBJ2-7,CASSGVAAAYEQYF
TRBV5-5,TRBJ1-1,CASSLRTGGYTEAFF
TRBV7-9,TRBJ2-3,CASTLDSDTQYF
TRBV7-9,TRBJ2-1,CASSIGPLDEQFF
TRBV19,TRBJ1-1,CASSRVPNTEAFF
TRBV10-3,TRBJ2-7,CAISVDYEQYF
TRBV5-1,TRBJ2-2,CASSLPSSGSTGELFF
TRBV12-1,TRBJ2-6,CASNPSRGSGANVLTF
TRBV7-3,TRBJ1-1,CASSEGTGLLRAAFF
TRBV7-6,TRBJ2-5,CASSPLAGGVETQYF
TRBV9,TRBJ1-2,CASSGPQGGSNYGYTF
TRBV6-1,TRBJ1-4,CASRDSGGRLKLFF